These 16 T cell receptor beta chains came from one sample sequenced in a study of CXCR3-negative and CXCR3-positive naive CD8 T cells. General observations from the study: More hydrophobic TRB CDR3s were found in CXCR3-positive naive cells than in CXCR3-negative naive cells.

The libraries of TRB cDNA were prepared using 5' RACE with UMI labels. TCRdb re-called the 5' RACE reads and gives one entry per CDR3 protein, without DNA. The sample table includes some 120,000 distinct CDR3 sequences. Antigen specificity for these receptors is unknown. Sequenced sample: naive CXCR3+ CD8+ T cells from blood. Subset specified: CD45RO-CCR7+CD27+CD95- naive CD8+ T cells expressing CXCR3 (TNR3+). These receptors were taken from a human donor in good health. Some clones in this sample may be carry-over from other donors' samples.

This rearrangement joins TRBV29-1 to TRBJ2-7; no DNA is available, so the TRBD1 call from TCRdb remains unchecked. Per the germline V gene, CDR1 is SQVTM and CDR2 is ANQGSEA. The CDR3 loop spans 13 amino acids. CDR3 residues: CSVQTGAHYEQYF.

The CDR3 protein is CASSSSSGAPQETQYF. The chain employs TRBV28 and TRBJ2-5; TCRdb returns TRBD1, unconfirmable since there is no DNA. This CDR3 spans 16 amino acids. Germline V gives CDR1 MDHEN, CDR2 SYDVKM.

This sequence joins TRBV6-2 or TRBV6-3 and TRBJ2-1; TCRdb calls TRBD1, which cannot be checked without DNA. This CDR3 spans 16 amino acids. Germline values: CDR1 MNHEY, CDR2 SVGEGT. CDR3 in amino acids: CASSFEGGPTYNEQFF.

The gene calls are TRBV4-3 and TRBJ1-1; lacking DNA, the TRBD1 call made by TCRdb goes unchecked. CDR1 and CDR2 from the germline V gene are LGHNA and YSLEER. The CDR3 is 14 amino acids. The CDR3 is CASSQGTGDTEAFF.

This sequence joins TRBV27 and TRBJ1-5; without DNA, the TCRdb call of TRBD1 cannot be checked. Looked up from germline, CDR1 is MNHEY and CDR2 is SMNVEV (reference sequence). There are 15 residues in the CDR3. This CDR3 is CASSFGQGVNQPQHF.

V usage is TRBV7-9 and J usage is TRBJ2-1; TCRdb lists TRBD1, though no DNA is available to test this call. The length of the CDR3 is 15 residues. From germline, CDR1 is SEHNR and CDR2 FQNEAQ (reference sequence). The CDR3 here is CASSPFSGGRNEQFF.

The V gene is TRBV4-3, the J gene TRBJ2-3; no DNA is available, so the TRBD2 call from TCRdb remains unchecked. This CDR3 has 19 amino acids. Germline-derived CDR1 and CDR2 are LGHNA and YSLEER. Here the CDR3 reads CASSQDVWQAGGSTDTQYF.

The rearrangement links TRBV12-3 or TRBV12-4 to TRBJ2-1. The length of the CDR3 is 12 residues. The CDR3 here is CAGQNGNNEQFF.

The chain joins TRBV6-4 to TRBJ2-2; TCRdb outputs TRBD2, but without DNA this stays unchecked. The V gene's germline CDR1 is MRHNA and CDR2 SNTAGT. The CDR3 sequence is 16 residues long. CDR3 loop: CASSDISGSVTGELFF.

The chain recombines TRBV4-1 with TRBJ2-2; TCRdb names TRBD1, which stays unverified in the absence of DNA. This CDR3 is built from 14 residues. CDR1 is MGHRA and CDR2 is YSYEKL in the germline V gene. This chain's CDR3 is CASRPGQNTGELFF.

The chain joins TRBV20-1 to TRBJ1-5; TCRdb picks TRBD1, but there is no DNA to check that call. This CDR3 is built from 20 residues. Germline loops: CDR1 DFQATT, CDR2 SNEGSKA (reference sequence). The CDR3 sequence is CSARTLAHVAGIDSNQPQHF.

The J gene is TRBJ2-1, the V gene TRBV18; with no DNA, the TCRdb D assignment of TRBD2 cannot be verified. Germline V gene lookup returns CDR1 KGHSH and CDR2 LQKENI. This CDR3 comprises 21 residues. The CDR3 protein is CASSPIVVGTSGGERFNEQFF. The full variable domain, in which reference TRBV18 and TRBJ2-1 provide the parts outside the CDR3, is NAGVMQNPRHLVRRRGQEARLRCSPMKGHSHVYWYRQLPEEGLKFMVYLQKENIIDESGMPKERFSAEFPKEGPSILRIQQVVRGDSAAYFCASSPIVVGTSGGERFNEQFFGPGTRLTVL.

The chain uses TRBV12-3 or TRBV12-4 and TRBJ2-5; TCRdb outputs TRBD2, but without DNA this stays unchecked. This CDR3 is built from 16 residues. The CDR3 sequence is CASSPPPSGGQETQYF.

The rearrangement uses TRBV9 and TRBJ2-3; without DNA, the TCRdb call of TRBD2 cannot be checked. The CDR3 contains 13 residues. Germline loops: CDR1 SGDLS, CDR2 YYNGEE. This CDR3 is CASSVGTSATQYF.

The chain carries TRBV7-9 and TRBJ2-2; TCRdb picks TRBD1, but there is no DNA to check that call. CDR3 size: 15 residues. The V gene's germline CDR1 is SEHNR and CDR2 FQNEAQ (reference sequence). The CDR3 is CASSRDSQLTGELFF.

The CDR3: CASSEVATNTGELFF. V is TRBV2 and J is TRBJ2-2; TCRdb gives TRBD2 as the D gene, but with no DNA this cannot be confirmed. This CDR3 is 15 amino acids long. Germline V lookup: CDR1 SNHLY, CDR2 FYNNEI. The whole variable domain, remainder taken from reference TRBV2 and TRBJ2-2, is EPEVTQTPSHQVTQMGQEVILRCVPISNHLYFYWYRQILGQKVEFLVSFYNNEISEKSEIFDDQFSVERPDGSNFTLKIRSTKLEDSAMYFCASSEVATNTGELFFGEGSRLTVL.